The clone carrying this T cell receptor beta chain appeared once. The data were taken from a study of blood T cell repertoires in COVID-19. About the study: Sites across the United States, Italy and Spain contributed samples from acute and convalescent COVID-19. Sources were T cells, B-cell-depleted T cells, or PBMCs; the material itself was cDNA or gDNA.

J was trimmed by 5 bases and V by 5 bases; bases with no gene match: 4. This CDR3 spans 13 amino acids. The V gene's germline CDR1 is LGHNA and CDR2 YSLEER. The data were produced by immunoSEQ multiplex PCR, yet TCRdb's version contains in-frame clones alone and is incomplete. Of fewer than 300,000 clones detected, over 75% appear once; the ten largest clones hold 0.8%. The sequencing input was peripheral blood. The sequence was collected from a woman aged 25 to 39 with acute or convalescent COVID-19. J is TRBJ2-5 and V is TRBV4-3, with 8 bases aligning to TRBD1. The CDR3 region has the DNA TGCGCCAGCAGCGGACAGGGAGGCGAGACCCAGTACTTC. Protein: CASSGQGGETQYF.